These 5 T cell receptor beta chains were sequenced from one sample in a study of T-cell memory formation after mild COVID-19. TCRdb ran MiXCR on the 5' RACE reads and lists one entry per CDR3 protein. The table lists hundreds of thousands of distinct CDR3 sequences, around 28% of them singletons. Sequenced material: PBMCs or a T cell subset sorted from them (not recorded which). Receptors originate from an adult woman who had mild COVID-19 (a few samples of this study predate the infection). Cell type and time point are not known.

A few counts support this clonotype. CDR3: CASSLDRGHYNEQFF. The CDR3 bases are TGTGCCAGCAGCTTGGACAGGGGGCACTACAATGAGCAGTTCTTC. The chain employs TRBV6-6 and TRBJ2-1; the match to TRBD1 covers 11 bases. This CDR3 spans 15 amino acids. Germline V lookup: CDR1 MNHNY, CDR2 SVGAGI (reference sequence). The V segment lost 6 bases and the J segment 3 bases; nucleotides outside the gene matches: 4.

This clonotype was seen a handful of times. The DNA for the CDR3 is TGTGCCATCAGTCGCGGACAGTCATCACCCGAAGCTTTCTTT. Protein: CAISRGQSSPEAFF. The chain employs TRBV10-3 and TRBJ1-1, with D possibly matching TRBD1 (6 bases). The CDR3 has 14 residues. V was pared by 5 bases and J by 8 bases, with 18 bases between. From germline, CDR1 is ENHRY and CDR2 SYGVKD.

This clonotype turned up a few times. The CDR3 bases are TGCGCCAGCAGCGACGGACAGGGAGAAGCAGATACGCAGTATTTT. Translating it yields CASSDGQGEADTQYF. The rearrangement uses TRBV5-1 and TRBJ2-3; 8 nucleotides match TRBD1. V lost 4 bases and J lost 4; bases outside the gene matches: 8. Germline V gene sequence: CDR1 SGHRS, CDR2 YFSETQ. This CDR3 comprises 15 residues. The full variable domain, its missing parts supplied by reference TRBV5-1 and TRBJ2-3, is KAGVTQTPRYLIKTRGQQVTLSCSPISGHRSVSWYQQTPGQGLQFLFEYFSETQRNKGNFPGRFSGRQFSNSRSEMNVSTLELGDSALYLCASSDGQGEADTQYFGPGTRLTVL.

The rearrangement joins TRBV6-2 or TRBV6-3 to TRBJ2-7, with D uncertain. Germline V lookup: CDR1 MNHEY, CDR2 SVGEGT. The germline V and J ends were trimmed by 7 bases and 0 bases, with 4 bases remaining between them. The CDR3 runs 11 residues. The CDR3 region is CASTNSYEQYF. In DNA form, the CDR3 reads TGTGCCAGCACCAACTCCTACGAGCAGTACTTC.

This clonotype was observed a handful of times. The CDR3 nucleotides read TGTGCCAGCAGTTCGTTGCAATTTGGGGCAGGGACCCAGTACTTC. Translation gives CASSSLQFGAGTQYF. The gene calls are TRBV12-3 or TRBV12-4 and TRBJ2-5; possible D gene TRBD1, 5 bases. The CDR3 runs to 15 residues. Trimming shortened V by 4 bases and J by 7 bases, and 19 bases separated the two germline ends.